A single sample gave rise to the 11 T cell receptor beta chains below, sequenced in a study of lymphopenia after photon versus proton radiotherapy. Measured with immunoSEQ multiplex PCR; TCRdb has only the in-frame clones, and not every one. This table has about 26,000 clones, about 85% appearing once. The specimen was peripheral blood, collected from a patient treated with photon-based radiotherapy. The receptors originated from a man younger than 45 with gastric cancer.

The chain recombines TRBV11-2 with TRBJ2-7, with 7 nucleotides matching TRBD1. V was clipped by 0 bases and J by 6 bases; unmatched bases: 5. Looked up from germline, CDR1 is SGHAT and CDR2 is FQNNGV. The CDR3 sequence is 14 residues long. CDR3 bases: TGTGCCAGCAGCTTAGACCGACAGGGTGGCGAGCAGTACTTC. Translating gives CASSLDRQGGEQYF.

The CDR3 nucleotides read TGCGCCAGCAGCCCGGGGGATGGACAGGGCAATGAGCAGTTCTTC. It yields the protein CASSPGDGQGNEQFF. V usage is TRBV5-1 and J usage is TRBJ2-1, with 8 bases matching TRBD1. The ends lost 4 bases at V and 6 bases at J; junction bases unmatched: 9. The CDR3 has 15 amino acids. CDR1 SGHRS and CDR2 YFSETQ come from the germline V gene.

This sequence joins TRBV7-9 and TRBJ2-1; 8 positions agree with TRBD2. The CDR3 extends over 13 amino acids. From germline, CDR1 is SEHNR and CDR2 FQNEAQ (reference sequence). With V trimmed by 6 bases and J by 6 bases, 4 bases remained unmatched. In nucleotides, the CDR3 is TGTGCCAGCAGACGCACTAGCGGCAATGAGCAGTTCTTC. Translated: CASRRTSGNEQFF.

The genes are TRBV10-1 and TRBJ2-1, with D tentatively TRBD2 (6 bases). Germline CDR1 and CDR2: WNHNN and SYGVQD (reference sequence). This CDR3 is built from 15 residues. Trimming took off 3 bases at V and 8 bases at J, with 17 bases between the two ends. The CDR3 loop reads CASSDQRENLDEQFF. CDR3 bases: TGCGCCAGCAGTGACCAACGGGAGAATCTGGATGAGCAGTTCTTC.

The CDR3 here is CASSQTGQQNTEAFF. CDR3 nucleotide sequence: TGCGCCAGCAGCCAAACCGGACAGCAGAACACTGAAGCTTTCTTT. The chain recombines TRBV5-1 with TRBJ1-1; maybe TRBD1 (6 bases). The CDR3 sequence is 15 residues long. The germline gives CDR1 SGHRS, CDR2 YFSETQ. V was trimmed by 4 bases and J by 1 base, leaving 14 bases between them.

The genes are TRBV14 and TRBJ2-2, with unresolved D. Trimming took 3 bases from V and 4 from J, leaving 6 bases between them. CDR1 and CDR2 (germline): SGHDN, FVKESK. The CDR3 is 13 amino acids. CDR3 protein: CASSHGSTGELFF. The CDR3 nucleotides read TGTGCCAGCAGCCACGGATCCACCGGGGAGCTGTTTTTT. Full variable domain (remainder filled in from reference TRBV14 and TRBJ2-2): EAGVTQFPSHSVIEKGQTVTLRCDPISGHDNLYWYRRVMGKEIKFLLHFVKESKQDESGMPNNRFLAERTGGTYSTLKVQPAELEDSGVYFCASSHGSTGELFFGEGSRLTVL.

The genes are TRBV6-5 and TRBJ2-7; the match to TRBD1 covers 9 bases. The V and J ends lost 4 bases and 2 bases, in that order; junction bases with no gene match: 6. This CDR3 is 15 amino acids long. CDR1 and CDR2 (germline): MNHEY, SVGAGI. The CDR3 bases are TGTGCCAGCAGTTCCTTCGGGACAGGGACCTACGAGCAGTACTTC. Its translation: CASSSFGTGTYEQYF.

The chain couples TRBV10-2 to TRBJ2-7, with D uncertain. Per germline, CDR1 WSHSY and CDR2 SAAADI. With 2 bases removed from V and 2 bases from J, the gap between germline ends came to 7 bases. This CDR3 region has 13 residues. CDR3 nucleotide sequence: TGCGCCAGCAGTGAGCAGGCAACCTACGAGCAGTACTTC. It yields the protein CASSEQATYEQYF.

The chain links TRBV19 to TRBJ2-3, with D perhaps matching TRBD1 or TRBD2 (6 bases each). CDR3 length equals 15 residues. The V gene's germline CDR1 is LNHDA and CDR2 SQIVND (reference sequence). V was pared by 5 bases and J by 2 bases, with 14 bases between. CDR3 sequence (DNA): TGTGCCAGTAGTCCCCGAGGGGGACTCACAGATACGCAGTATTTT. Its translation: CASSPRGGLTDTQYF.

The rearrangement uses TRBV5-8 and TRBJ1-1; D remains unclear. The germline V and J ends were trimmed by 0 bases and 0 bases, with 9 bases remaining between them. Germline CDR1 reads SGHTS; CDR2 reads YDEGEE. The CDR3 is made up of 15 amino acids. The CDR3 nucleotides read TGTGCCAGCAGCTTGGATCTGGCCCTGAACACTGAAGCTTTCTTT. As protein: CASSLDLALNTEAFF.

The chain links TRBV25-1 to TRBJ2-1, with D tentatively TRBD2 (5 bases). Germline CDR1 reads MGHDK; CDR2 reads SYGVNS. The V and J ends lost 7 bases and 4 bases respectively, with 11 bases between them. The CDR3 consists of 13 residues. The CDR3 DNA reads as TGTGCCAGCACCCCCGGGATATACAATGAGCAGTTCTTC. The encoded protein is CASTPGIYNEQFF.